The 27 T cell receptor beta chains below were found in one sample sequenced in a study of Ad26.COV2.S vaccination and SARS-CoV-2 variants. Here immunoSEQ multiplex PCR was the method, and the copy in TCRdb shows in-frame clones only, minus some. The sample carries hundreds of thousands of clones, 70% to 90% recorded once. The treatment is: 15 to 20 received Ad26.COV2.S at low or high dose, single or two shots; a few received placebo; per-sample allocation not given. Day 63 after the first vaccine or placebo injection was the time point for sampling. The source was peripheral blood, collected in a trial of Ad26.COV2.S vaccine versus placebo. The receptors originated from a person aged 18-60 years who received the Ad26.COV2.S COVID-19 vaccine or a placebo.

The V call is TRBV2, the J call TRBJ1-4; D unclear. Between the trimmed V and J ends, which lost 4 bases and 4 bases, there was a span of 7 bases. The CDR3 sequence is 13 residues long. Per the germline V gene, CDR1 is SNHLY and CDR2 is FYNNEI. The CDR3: CASSGLSNEKLFF. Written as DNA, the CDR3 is TGTGCCAGCAGTGGGCTTAGTAATGAAAAACTGTTTTTT.

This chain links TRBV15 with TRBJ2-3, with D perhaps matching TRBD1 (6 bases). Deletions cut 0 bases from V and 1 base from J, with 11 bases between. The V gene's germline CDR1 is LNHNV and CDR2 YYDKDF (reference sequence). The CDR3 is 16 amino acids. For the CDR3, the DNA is TGTGCCACCAGCAGAGAAAGGCCAGGGGGCACAGATACGCAGTATTTT. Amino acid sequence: CATSRERPGGTDTQYF.

Here the CDR3 reads CATSDSLAGEEQFF. The CDR3 DNA reads TGTGCCACCAGTGATTCCCTAGCGGGAGAAGAGCAGTTCTTC. The chain has TRBV24-1 and TRBJ2-1, with 10 positions matching TRBD2. The CDR3 covers 14 residues. With V trimmed by 2 bases and J by 10 bases, 4 bases remained unmatched. Looked up from germline, CDR1 is KGHDR and CDR2 is SFDVKD.

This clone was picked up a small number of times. The CDR3 protein is CSVEEGHYEQYF. In nucleotides, the CDR3 is TGCAGCGTTGAGGAGGGGCACTACGAGCAGTACTTC. This chain connects TRBV29-1 to TRBJ2-7, with a tentative D call TRBD2 (6 bases). V was clipped by 3 bases and J by 3 bases, with 9 bases between them. CDR1 and CDR2 (germline): SQVTM, ANQGSEA. CDR3 size: 12 residues.

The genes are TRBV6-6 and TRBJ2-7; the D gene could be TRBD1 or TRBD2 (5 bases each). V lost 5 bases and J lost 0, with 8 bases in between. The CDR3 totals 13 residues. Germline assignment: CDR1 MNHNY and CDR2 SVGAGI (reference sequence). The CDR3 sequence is CASSGTYSYEQYF. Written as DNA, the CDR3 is TGTGCCAGCAGTGGGACGTACTCCTACGAGCAGTACTTC.

CDR3: CASSLSGPNYGYTF. CDR3 DNA: TGTGCCAGCAGTCTCTCTGGCCCTAACTATGGCTACACCTTC. The chain is built from TRBV2 and TRBJ1-2; D is ambiguous. V shed 5 bases and J shed 0 bases, with 10 bases lying between them. From germline, CDR1 is SNHLY and CDR2 FYNNEI. The CDR3 sequence is 14 residues long.

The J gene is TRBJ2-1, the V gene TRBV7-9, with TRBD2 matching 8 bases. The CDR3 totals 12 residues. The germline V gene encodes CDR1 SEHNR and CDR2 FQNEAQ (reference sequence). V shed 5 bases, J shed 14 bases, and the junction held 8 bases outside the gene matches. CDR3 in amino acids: CASSHPGTREFF. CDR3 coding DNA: TGTGCCAGCAGCCATCCCGGGACTAGGGAGTTCTTC.

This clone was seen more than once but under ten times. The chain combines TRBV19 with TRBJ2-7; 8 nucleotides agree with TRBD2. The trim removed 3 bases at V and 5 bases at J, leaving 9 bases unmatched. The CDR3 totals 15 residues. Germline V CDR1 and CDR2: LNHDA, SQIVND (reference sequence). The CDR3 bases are TGTGCCAGTAGTATGGTCGGGAGGGCCTCTCACGAGCAGTACTTC. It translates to CASSMVGRASHEQYF.

The CDR3 loop reads CSASELVYSGNTIYF. As DNA, the CDR3 is TGCAGTGCTAGTGAACTAGTTTACTCTGGAAACACCATATATTTT. The chain couples TRBV20-1 to TRBJ1-3; D is unclear. This CDR3 is built from 15 residues. Germline assignment: CDR1 DFQATT and CDR2 SNEGSKA (reference sequence). V was cut by 3 bases and J by 0 bases, with 12 bases left in between.

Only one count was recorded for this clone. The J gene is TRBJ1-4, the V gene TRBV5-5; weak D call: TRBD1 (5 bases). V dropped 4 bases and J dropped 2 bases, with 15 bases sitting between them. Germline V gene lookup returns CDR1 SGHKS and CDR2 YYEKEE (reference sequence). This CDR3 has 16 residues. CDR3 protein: CASSTGDLPTNEKLFF. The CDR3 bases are TGTGCCAGCAGCACGGGGGACCTACCCACTAATGAAAAACTGTTTTTT.

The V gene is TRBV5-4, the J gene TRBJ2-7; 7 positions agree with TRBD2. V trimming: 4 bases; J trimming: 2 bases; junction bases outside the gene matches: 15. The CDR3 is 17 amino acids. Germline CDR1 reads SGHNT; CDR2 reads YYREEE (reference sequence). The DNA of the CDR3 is TGTGCCAGCAGCGTCCCCTCCCTGGGCGGGAGAGCCTACGAGCAGTACTTC. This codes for CASSVPSLGGRAYEQYF.

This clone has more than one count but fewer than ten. CDR3 amino acids: CASSLAGFNQPQHF. DNA for the CDR3: TGTGCCAGCAGCTTAGCTGGGTTTAATCAGCCCCAGCATTTT. V is TRBV7-8 and J is TRBJ1-5; D not certain. This CDR3 has 14 amino acids. V was clipped by 0 bases and J by 4 bases, with 7 bases between them. Germline V gives CDR1 SGHVS, CDR2 FQNEAQ.

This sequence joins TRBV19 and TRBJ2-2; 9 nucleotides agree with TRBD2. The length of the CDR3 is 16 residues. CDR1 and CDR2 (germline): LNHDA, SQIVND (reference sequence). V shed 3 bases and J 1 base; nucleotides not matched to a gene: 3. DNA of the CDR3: TGTGCCAGTAGTATCAAGACTAGCGGGAACACCGGGGAGCTGTTTTTT. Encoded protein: CASSIKTSGNTGELFF.

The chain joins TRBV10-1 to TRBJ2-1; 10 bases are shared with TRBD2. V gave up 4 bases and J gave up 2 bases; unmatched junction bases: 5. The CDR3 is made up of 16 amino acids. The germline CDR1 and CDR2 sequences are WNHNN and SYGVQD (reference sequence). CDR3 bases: TGCGCCAGCAGTGCCCGGACTAGCGGAACCTACAATGAGCAGTTCTTC. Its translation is CASSARTSGTYNEQFF.

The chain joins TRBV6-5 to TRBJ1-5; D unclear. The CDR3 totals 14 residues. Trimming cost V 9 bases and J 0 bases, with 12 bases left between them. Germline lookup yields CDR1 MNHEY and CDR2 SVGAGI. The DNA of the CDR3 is TGTGCCAGTTCCCCGGTCCTTAGCAATCAGCCCCAGCATTTT. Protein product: CASSPVLSNQPQHF.

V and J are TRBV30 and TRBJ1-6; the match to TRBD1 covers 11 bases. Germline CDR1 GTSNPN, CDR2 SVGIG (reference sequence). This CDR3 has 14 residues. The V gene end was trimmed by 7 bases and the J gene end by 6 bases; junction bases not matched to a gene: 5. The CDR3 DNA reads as TGTGCCTCGGACAGGGGGCTTGTTAATTCACCCCTCCACTTT. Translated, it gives CASDRGLVNSPLHF.

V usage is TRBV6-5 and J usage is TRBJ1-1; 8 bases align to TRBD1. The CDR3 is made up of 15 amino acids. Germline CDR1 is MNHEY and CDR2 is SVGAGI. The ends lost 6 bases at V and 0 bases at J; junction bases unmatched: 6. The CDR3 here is CASSMDRAMNTEAFF. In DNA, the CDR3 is TGTGCCAGCAGCATGGACAGGGCGATGAACACTGAAGCTTTCTTT.

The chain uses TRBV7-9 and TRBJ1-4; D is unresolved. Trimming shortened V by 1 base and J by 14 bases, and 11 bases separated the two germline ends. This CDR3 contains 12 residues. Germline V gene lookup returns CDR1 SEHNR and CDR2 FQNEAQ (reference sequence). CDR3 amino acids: CASSLEGPFLFF. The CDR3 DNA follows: TGTGCCAGCAGCTTAGAGGGTCCCTTTCTGTTTTTT.

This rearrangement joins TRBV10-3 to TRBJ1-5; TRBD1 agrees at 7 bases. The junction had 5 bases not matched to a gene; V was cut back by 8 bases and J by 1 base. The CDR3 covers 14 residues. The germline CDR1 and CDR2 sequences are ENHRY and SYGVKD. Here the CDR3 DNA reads TGTGCCATCGGGGGACAGCCCAGCAATCAGCCCCAGCATTTT. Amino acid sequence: CAIGGQPSNQPQHF.

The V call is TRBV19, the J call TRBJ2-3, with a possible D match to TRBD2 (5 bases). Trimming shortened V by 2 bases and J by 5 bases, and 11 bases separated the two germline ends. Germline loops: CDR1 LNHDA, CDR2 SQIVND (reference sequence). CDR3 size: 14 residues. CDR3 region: CASSIREMRDTQYF. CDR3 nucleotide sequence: TGTGCCAGTAGTATACGGGAAATGAGAGATACGCAGTATTTT.

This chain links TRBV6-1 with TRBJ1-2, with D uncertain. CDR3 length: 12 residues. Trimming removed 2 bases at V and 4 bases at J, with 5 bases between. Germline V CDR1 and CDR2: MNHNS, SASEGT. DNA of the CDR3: TGTGCCAGCAGTGAAAAGGCCTATGGCTACACCTTC. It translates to CASSEKAYGYTF.

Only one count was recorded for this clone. The CDR3 sequence: CASTQYPGAEYEQYF. In DNA, the CDR3 is TGTGCCAGCACCCAATACCCCGGGGCGGAGTACGAGCAGTACTTC. The V call is TRBV27, the J call TRBJ2-7, with D perhaps given as TRBD1 or TRBD2 (5 bases each). The CDR3 is made up of 15 amino acids. V dropped 7 bases and J dropped 4 bases, with 20 bases sitting between them. Germline V gene sequence: CDR1 MNHEY, CDR2 SMNVEV (reference sequence).

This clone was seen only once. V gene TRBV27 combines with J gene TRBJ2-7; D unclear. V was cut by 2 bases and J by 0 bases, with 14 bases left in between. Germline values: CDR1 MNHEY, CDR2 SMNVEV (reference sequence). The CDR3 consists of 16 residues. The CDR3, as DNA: TGTGCCAGCAGTTTACGGGCCGGGCCGTCCTCCTACGAGCAGTACTTC. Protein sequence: CASSLRAGPSSYEQYF.

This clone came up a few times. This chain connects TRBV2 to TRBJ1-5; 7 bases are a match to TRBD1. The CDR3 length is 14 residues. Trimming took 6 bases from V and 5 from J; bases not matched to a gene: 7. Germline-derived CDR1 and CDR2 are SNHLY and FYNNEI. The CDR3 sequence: CASRRGQGYQPQHF. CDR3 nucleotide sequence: TGTGCCAGCAGGAGGGGGCAGGGATATCAGCCCCAGCATTTT.

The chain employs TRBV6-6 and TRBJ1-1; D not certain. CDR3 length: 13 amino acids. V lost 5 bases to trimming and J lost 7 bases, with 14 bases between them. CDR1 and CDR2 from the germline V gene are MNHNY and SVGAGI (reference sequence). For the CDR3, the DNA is TGTGCCAGCAGTGTGGGATACCCCGGTGAAGCTTTCTTT. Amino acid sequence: CASSVGYPGEAFF.

This CDR3 reads CAWSPGSEAFF. The CDR3 DNA follows: TGTGCCTGGAGTCCGGGATCTGAAGCTTTCTTT. The chain joins TRBV30 to TRBJ1-1; no definite D call. CDR3 length: 11 amino acids. Trimming pared 2 bases from V and 6 bases from J, leaving 7 bases between. Germline V gene sequence: CDR1 GTSNPN, CDR2 SVGIG (reference sequence).

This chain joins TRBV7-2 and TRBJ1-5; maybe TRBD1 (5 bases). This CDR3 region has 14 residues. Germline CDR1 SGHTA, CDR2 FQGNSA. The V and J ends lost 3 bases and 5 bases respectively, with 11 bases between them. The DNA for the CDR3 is TGTGCCAGCAGCTTGGGGCCCCCCCATCAGCCCCAGCATTTT. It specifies CASSLGPPHQPQHF. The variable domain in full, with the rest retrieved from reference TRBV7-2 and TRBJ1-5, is GAGVSQSPSNKVTEKGKDVELRCDPISGHTALYWYRQSLGQGLEFLIYFQGNSAPDKSGLPSDRFSAERTGGSVSTLTIQRTQQEDSAVYLCASSLGPPHQPQHFGDGTRLSIL.